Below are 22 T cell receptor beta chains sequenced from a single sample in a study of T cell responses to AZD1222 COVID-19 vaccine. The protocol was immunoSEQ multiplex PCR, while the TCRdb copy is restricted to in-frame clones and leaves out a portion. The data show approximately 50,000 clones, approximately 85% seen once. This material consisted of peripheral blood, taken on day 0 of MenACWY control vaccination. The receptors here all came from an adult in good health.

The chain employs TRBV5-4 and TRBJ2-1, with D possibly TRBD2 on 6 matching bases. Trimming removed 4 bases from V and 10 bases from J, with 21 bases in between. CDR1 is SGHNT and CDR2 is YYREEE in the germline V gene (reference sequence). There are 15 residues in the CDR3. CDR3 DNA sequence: TGTGCCAGCAGCCCACTGCAGGCGGGGTCGGGCGAGCAGTTCTTC. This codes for CASSPLQAGSGEQFF.

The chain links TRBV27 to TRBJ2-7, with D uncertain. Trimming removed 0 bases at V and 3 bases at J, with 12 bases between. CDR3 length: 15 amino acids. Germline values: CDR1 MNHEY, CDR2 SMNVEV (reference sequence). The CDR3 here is CASSLSVRGFYEQYF. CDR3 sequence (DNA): TGTGCCAGCAGTTTATCGGTACGTGGATTCTACGAGCAGTACTTC.

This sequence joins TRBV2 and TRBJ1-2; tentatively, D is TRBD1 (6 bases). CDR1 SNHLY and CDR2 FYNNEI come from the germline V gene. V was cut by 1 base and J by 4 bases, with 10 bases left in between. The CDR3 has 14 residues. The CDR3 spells CASSEDRVAYGYTF. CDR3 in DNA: TGTGCCAGCAGTGAAGACAGGGTTGCCTATGGCTACACCTTC.

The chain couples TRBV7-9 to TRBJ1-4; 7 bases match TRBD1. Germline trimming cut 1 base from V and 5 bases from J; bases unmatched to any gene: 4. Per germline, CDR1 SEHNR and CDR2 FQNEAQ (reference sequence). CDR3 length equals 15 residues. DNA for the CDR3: TGTGCCAGCAGCTTAGGACAGGGAAGGAATGAAAAACTGTTTTTT. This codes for CASSLGQGRNEKLFF.

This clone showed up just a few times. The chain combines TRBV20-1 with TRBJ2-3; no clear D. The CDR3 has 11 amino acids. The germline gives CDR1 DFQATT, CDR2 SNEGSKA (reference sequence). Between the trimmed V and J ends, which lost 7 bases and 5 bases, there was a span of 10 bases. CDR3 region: CSVHPQDTQYF. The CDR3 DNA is TGCAGTGTACACCCCCAAGATACGCAGTATTTT.

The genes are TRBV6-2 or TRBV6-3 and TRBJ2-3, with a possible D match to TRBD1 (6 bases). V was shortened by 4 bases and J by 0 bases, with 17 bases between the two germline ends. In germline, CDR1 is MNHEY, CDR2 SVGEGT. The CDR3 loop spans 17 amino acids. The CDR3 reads CASSSNLDRTSTDTQYF. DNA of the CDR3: TGTGCCAGCAGTTCCAACCTCGACAGGACTAGCACAGATACGCAGTATTTT.

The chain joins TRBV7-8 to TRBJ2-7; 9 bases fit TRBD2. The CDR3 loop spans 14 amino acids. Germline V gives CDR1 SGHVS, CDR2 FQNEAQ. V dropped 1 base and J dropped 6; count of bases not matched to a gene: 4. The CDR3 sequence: CASSLGASGIEQYF. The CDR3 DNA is TGTGCCAGCAGCTTAGGGGCTAGCGGGATCGAGCAGTACTTC. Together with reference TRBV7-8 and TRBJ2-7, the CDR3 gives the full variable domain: GAGVSQSPRYKVAKRGQDVALRCDPISGHVSLFWYQQALGQGPEFLTYFQNEAQLDKSGLPSDRFFAERPEGSVSTLKIQRTQQEDSAVYLCASSLGASGIEQYFGPGTRLTVT.

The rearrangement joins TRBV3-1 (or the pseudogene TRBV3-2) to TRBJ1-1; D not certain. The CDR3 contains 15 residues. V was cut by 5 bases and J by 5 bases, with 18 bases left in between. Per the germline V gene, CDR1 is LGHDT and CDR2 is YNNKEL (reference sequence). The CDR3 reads CASSLLGSMETEAFF. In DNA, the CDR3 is TGTGCCAGCAGCTTATTAGGGTCGATGGAAACTGAAGCTTTCTTT.

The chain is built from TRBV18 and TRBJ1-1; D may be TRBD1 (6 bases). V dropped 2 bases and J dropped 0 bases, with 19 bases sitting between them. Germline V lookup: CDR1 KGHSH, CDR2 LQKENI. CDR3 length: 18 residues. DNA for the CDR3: TGTGCCAGCTCACCAGTCCCTCTACAGGGTGCTATGAACACTGAAGCTTTCTTT. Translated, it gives CASSPVPLQGAMNTEAFF.

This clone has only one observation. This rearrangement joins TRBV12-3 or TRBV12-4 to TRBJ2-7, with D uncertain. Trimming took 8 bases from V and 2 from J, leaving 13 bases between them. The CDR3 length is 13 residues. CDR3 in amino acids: CASLNSLTYEQYF. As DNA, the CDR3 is TGTGCCAGCCTGAACTCCCTAACCTACGAGCAGTACTTC.

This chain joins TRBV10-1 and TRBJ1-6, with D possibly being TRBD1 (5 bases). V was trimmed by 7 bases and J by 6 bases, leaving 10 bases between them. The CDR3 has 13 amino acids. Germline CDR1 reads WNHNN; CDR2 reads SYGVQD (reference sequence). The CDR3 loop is CASNGGSNSPLHF. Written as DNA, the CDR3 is TGCGCCAGCAACGGGGGAAGTAATTCACCCCTCCACTTT.

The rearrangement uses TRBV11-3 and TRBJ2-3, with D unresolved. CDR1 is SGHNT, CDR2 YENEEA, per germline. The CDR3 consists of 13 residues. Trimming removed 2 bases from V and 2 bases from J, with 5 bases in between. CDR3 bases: TGTGCCAGCAGCTTAAGTCTCACAGATACGCAGTATTTT. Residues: CASSLSLTDTQYF.

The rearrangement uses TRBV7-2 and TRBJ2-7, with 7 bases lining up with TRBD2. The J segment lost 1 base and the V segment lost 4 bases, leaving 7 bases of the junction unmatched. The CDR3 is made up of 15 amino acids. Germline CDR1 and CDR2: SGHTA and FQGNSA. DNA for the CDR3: TGTGCCAGCAGCTCCAGACTAGCCCTATCCTACGAGCAGTACTTC. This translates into CASSSRLALSYEQYF.

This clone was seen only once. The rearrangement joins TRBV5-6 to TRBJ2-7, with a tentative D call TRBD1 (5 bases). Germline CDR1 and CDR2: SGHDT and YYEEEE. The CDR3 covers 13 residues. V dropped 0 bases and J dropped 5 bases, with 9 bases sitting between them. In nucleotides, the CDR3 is TGTGCCAGCAGCTTGGGACAGTTCGACGAGCAGTACTTC. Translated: CASSLGQFDEQYF.

CDR3 in DNA: TGCGCCAGCAGCTTGGTGGCAGGTTTGAAAGTTGATGGCTACACCTTC. Its protein is CASSLVAGLKVDGYTF. The rearrangement joins TRBV5-1 to TRBJ1-2; no reliable D call. Trimming pared 0 bases from V and 6 bases from J, leaving 18 bases between. CDR3 length: 16 residues. Germline CDR1 SGHRS, CDR2 YFSETQ.

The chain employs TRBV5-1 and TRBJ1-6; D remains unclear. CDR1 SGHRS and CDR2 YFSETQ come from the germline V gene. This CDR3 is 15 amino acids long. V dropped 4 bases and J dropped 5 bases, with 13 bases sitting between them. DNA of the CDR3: TGCGCCAGCAGCCGGGTGGAGGGTAATAATTCACCCCTCCACTTT. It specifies CASSRVEGNNSPLHF.

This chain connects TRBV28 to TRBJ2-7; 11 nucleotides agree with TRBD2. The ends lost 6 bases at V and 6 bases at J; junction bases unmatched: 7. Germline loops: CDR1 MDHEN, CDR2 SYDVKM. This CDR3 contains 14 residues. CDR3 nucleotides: TGTGCCAGCAGCCCACTAGCGGGAGATCGCGAGCAGTACTTC. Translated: CASSPLAGDREQYF.

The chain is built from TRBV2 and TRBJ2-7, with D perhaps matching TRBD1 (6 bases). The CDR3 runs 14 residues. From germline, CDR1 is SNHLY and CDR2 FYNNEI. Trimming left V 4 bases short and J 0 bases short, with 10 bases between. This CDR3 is CASSGQATSYEQYF. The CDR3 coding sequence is TGTGCCAGCAGTGGACAGGCTACCTCCTACGAGCAGTACTTC.

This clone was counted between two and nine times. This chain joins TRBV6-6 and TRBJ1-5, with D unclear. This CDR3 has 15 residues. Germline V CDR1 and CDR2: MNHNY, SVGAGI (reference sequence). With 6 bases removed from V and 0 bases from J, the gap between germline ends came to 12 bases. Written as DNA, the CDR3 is TGTGCCAGCAGCCCCTCAGAAAATAGCAATCAGCCCCAGCATTTT. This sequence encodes CASSPSENSNQPQHF.

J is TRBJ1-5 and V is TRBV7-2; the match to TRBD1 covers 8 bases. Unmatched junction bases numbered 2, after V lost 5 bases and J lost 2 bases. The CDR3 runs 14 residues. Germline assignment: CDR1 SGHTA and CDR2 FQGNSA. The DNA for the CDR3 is TGTGCCAGCAGCCCGGACAGGGGCAATCAGCCCCAGCATTTT. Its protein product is CASSPDRGNQPQHF. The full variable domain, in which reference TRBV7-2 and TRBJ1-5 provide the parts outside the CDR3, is GAGVSQSPSNKVTEKGKDVELRCDPISGHTALYWYRQSLGQGLEFLIYFQGNSAPDKSGLPSDRFSAERTGGSVSTLTIQRTQQEDSAVYLCASSPDRGNQPQHFGDGTRLSIL.

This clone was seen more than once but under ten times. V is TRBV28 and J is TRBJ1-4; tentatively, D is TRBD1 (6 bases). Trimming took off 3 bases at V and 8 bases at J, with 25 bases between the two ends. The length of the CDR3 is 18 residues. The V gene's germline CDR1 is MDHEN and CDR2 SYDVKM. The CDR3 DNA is TGTGCCAGCAGTTTTACTCGGGGTTTCGCGAACAGGGAGGAAAAACTGTTTTTT. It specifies CASSFTRGFANREEKLFF.

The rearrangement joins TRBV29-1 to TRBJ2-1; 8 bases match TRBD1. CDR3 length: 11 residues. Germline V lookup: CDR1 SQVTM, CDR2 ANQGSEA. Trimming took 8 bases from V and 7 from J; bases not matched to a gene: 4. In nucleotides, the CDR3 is TGCAGCTTCCAGGGGGCGAATGAGCAGTTCTTC. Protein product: CSFQGANEQFF.